This TCR beta chain comes out of a study of tumor and adjacent non-tumor tissue in lung cancer. Study at large: Patients comprised 12 adenocarcinoma, a couple of squamous cell carcinoma and 1 small cell lung cancer.

Broader study findings: Top 100 clones took a larger repertoire share in normal lung. Higher tumor TCR diversity was associated with shorter survival.

This clonotype was detected many times. The antigen is unknown. A modified ARM-PCR protocol with three rounds of nested PCR amplified TCRbeta. TCRdb ran MiXCR on the multiplex PCR reads and lists one entry per CDR3 protein. The sample contains 55,000 to 75,000 distinct CDR3 sequences, almost 60% of which appear only once. The template was RNA from unsorted bulk tissue. Donors were chemotherapy-naive, newly diagnosed lung cancer surgical patients in China, August–November 2014. The length of the CDR3 is 13 residues. The germline V and J ends were trimmed by 8 bases and 2 bases, with 10 bases remaining between them. Germline-derived CDR1 and CDR2 are KGHDR and SFDVKD.

This rearrangement joins TRBV24-1 to TRBJ2-3, with unresolved D. This receptor was obtained from a man aged 50-59 years with non-small cell lung cancer. The specimen sequenced was lung tumor tissue. DNA for the CDR3: TGTGCCACCACCGACACAGACACAGATACGCAGTATTTT. It encodes CATTDTDTDTQYF.